This passage covers 27 T cell receptor beta chains from one sample sequenced in a study of T cell responses to AZD1222 COVID-19 vaccine. Produced via immunoSEQ multiplex PCR; TCRdb's table is partial and in-frame only. The sample lists under 200,000 clones; just over 90% were seen once. Sequences were derived from peripheral blood, sampled 28 days after the second dose of the MenACWY control vaccine. These receptors all stem from an adult who received the MenACWY meningococcal vaccine as a control.

The V call is TRBV7-8, the J call TRBJ2-5; the D is unclear. Germline V gene data show CDR1 as SGHVS and CDR2 as FQNEAQ. The length of the CDR3 is 15 residues. V was cut by 7 bases and J by 4 bases, with 19 bases left in between. As DNA, the CDR3 is TGTGCCAGCACTCCGCCCATGGGGTCCCCAGAGACCCAGTACTTC. Translation: CASTPPMGSPETQYF.

The chain uses TRBV7-2 and TRBJ2-5; D gene unclear. Germline V gives CDR1 SGHTA, CDR2 FQGNSA. V lost 5 bases, J lost 2 bases, and 12 bases lay in between. The CDR3 extends over 14 amino acids. The CDR3 protein is CASSPDPGQETQYF. Written as DNA, the CDR3 is TGTGCCAGCAGCCCAGACCCCGGGCAAGAGACCCAGTACTTC.

The chain uses TRBV30 and TRBJ2-1, with TRBD2 matching over 8 bases. Germline V gene lookup returns CDR1 GTSNPN and CDR2 SVGIG (reference sequence). The CDR3 covers 15 residues. J lost 5 bases, V lost 0 bases, and 6 bases had no gene match. The CDR3 DNA is TGTGCCTGGAGTGTACTAGCGGCCACCCACAATGAGCAGTTCTTC. Residues: CAWSVLAATHNEQFF.

The chain joins TRBV14 to TRBJ1-1; 7 positions agree with TRBD1. The CDR3 totals 15 residues. In germline, CDR1 is SGHDN, CDR2 FVKESK. V was pared by 4 bases and J by 4 bases, with 9 bases of the junction left unmatched. CDR3 in DNA: TGTGCCAGCAGCCGGTTGACAGGGATTATCACTGAAGCTTTCTTT. It is translated as CASSRLTGIITEAFF.

The chain links TRBV9 to TRBJ2-7; D is possibly TRBD1 or TRBD2 (5 bases each). Germline V gives CDR1 SGDLS, CDR2 YYNGEE. There are 15 residues in the CDR3. V lost 0 bases to trimming and J lost 2 bases, with 12 bases between them. The CDR3 DNA is TGTGCCAGCAGCGTAGGTGGGGACCCGACCTACGAGCAGTACTTC. It yields the protein CASSVGGDPTYEQYF.

The rearrangement links TRBV19 to TRBJ1-2; TRBD1 matches 7 bases. J was trimmed by 9 bases and V by 4 bases; bases with no gene match: 11. The germline CDR1 and CDR2 sequences are LNHDA and SQIVND (reference sequence). CDR3 length equals 14 residues. The DNA for the CDR3 is TGTGCCAGTAGTACCCCGGGACAGCTGTTGAGCTACACCTTC. Its translation: CASSTPGQLLSYTF.

The chain joins TRBV5-1 to TRBJ1-4; D is ambiguous. V gave up 3 bases and J gave up 4 bases, with 7 bases separating them. Germline V gene lookup returns CDR1 SGHRS and CDR2 YFSETQ. The CDR3 has 13 residues. CDR3 DNA: TGCGCCAGCAGCTCTCCCCATAATGAAAAACTGTTTTTT. Translated, it gives CASSSPHNEKLFF.

The sample holds a few counts of this clone. The chain couples TRBV11-3 to TRBJ1-6; the D gene is possibly TRBD1 (6 bases). Germline-derived CDR1 and CDR2 are SGHNT and YENEEA. The CDR3 is made up of 14 amino acids. Trimming took off 2 bases at V and 9 bases at J, with 11 bases between the two ends. This CDR3 is CASSLSGDVSPLHF. CDR3 in DNA: TGTGCCAGCAGCTTATCAGGGGATGTTTCACCCCTCCACTTT.

This chain connects TRBV2 to TRBJ2-1, with TRBD1 matching 8 bases. Germline V gene sequence: CDR1 SNHLY, CDR2 FYNNEI. After removal of 3 bases from V and 5 bases from J, the junction contained 12 bases not matched to a gene. The CDR3 is 17 residues long. The DNA of the CDR3 is TGTGCCAGCAGTGAGCCTTTTACAGGGGGAATGGACAATGAGCAGTTCTTC. Protein: CASSEPFTGGMDNEQFF.

The chain links TRBV2 to TRBJ1-6; D gene unclear. Germline assignment: CDR1 SNHLY and CDR2 FYNNEI. This CDR3 is built from 13 residues. V was trimmed by 4 bases and J by 11 bases, leaving 12 bases between them. In nucleotides, the CDR3 is TGTGCCAGCAGTGGTGACCCCGGGACACCCCTCCACTTT. Amino acid sequence: CASSGDPGTPLHF.

The V gene is TRBV5-5, the J gene TRBJ2-2; a weak D match, TRBD1 (5 bases). Germline CDR1 and CDR2: SGHKS and YYEKEE (reference sequence). V lost 5 bases, J lost 1 base, and 12 bases lay in between. The CDR3 is made up of 15 amino acids. The CDR3 bases are TGTGCCAGCAGTCCCGCTACAGGGAACACCGGGGAGCTGTTTTTT. It is translated as CASSPATGNTGELFF.

The chain uses TRBV2 and TRBJ1-2; TRBD1 agrees at 7 bases. V dropped 4 bases and J dropped 4; count of bases not matched to a gene: 6. This CDR3 has 14 amino acids. CDR1 and CDR2 (germline): SNHLY, FYNNEI. The CDR3: CASSGQGGGYGYTF. The CDR3 coding sequence is TGTGCCAGCAGTGGACAGGGCGGCGGCTATGGCTACACCTTC.

The rearrangement links TRBV10-3 to TRBJ2-1; D is perhaps TRBD1 (6 bases). V shed 7 bases and J shed 11 bases, with 18 bases lying between them. There are 13 residues in the CDR3. Germline loops: CDR1 ENHRY, CDR2 SYGVKD. The CDR3 bases are TGTGCCATCACCCCGACCACAGGGTACCAGCAGTTCTTC. Protein: CAITPTTGYQQFF.

This rearrangement joins TRBV6-5 to TRBJ1-1; D gene uncertain. The CDR3 has 11 amino acids. V was clipped by 8 bases and J by 4 bases, with 8 bases between them. In germline, CDR1 is MNHEY, CDR2 SVGAGI. The chain's CDR3 is CASGAITEAFF. DNA for the CDR3: TGTGCCAGCGGAGCGATCACTGAAGCTTTCTTT.

The table lists this clone with a count of one. This rearrangement joins TRBV7-9 to TRBJ2-5; possibly TRBD2 for D (5 bases). Per germline, CDR1 SEHNR and CDR2 FQNEAQ (reference sequence). CDR3 length: 15 residues. V gave up 2 bases and J gave up 5 bases, with 15 bases separating them. The CDR3 DNA is TGTGCCAGCAGCTTAATAATCGGGTTAGCGGAGACCCAGTACTTC. Amino acids: CASSLIIGLAETQYF.

This chain links TRBV19 with TRBJ2-7; D is undetermined. V lost 5 bases and J lost 7, with 12 bases in between. From germline, CDR1 is LNHDA and CDR2 SQIVND (reference sequence). The CDR3 runs to 12 residues. The CDR3 nucleotides are TGTGCCAGTAGTCCTCGGACGGATGAGCAGTACTTC. It specifies CASSPRTDEQYF.

The J gene is TRBJ2-2, the V gene TRBV24-1, with D possibly TRBD1 on 5 matching bases. Germline CDR1 KGHDR, CDR2 SFDVKD. V dropped 9 bases and J dropped 9 bases, with 16 bases sitting between them. CDR3 length equals 13 residues. DNA for the CDR3: TGTGCCACCTCGAGCAGGGAATGGAGGGAGCTGTTTTTT. Protein product: CATSSREWRELFF.

In nucleotides, the CDR3 is TGTGCTAGTGGTCTCCTGGTAGCGGGAGGACCCTACGAGCAGTACTTC. Its translation is CASGLLVAGGPYEQYF. This sequence joins TRBV12-5 and TRBJ2-7; 10 nucleotides align to TRBD2. V dropped 5 bases and J dropped 2; count of bases not matched to a gene: 9. The CDR3 loop spans 16 amino acids. Per germline, CDR1 LGHNT and CDR2 FRNRAP.

The rearrangement links TRBV10-3 to TRBJ2-2; D remains ambiguous. Trimming took 8 bases from V and 0 from J, leaving 7 bases between them. The CDR3 runs 13 residues. Germline lookup yields CDR1 ENHRY and CDR2 SYGVKD. The CDR3 spells CAISFSNTGELFF. The DNA of the CDR3 is TGTGCCATCTCCTTTTCGAACACCGGGGAGCTGTTTTTT.

The CDR3 reads CATSDQGADGELFF. CDR3 coding DNA: TGTGCCACCAGTGATCAGGGGGCGGACGGGGAGCTGTTTTTT. The chain links TRBV15 to TRBJ2-2; TRBD1 matches 8 bases. The V and J ends lost 6 bases and 7 bases, in that order; junction bases with no gene match: 7. Germline CDR1 LNHNV, CDR2 YYDKDF (reference sequence). This CDR3 region has 14 residues.

Comment on this clone: Relative to the germline gene, one junction end is altered; a read error may explain this. The gene calls are TRBV7-7 and TRBJ2-5; D gene ambiguous. Germline V gene data show CDR1 as SSHAT and CDR2 as FNYEAQ (reference sequence). This CDR3 contains 13 residues. CDR3 nucleotides: TGTGCTAGCAGCTTCGGCGTCCGGGAGACCCAGTACTTC. It encodes CASSFGVRETQYF.

The chain couples TRBV10-3 to TRBJ1-1; TRBD1 agrees at 8 bases. Germline V gene sequence: CDR1 ENHRY, CDR2 SYGVKD. CDR3 length: 15 residues. J was trimmed by 1 base and V by 6 bases; bases with no gene match: 7. CDR3 sequence (DNA): TGTGCCATCAGCGGACAGGGAGGGAGGAACACTGAAGCTTTCTTT. Translating it yields CAISGQGGRNTEAFF.

The chain recombines TRBV9 with TRBJ2-1, with 7 nucleotides matching TRBD1. V lost 4 bases to trimming and J lost 4 bases; unmatched junction nucleotides: 11. Germline CDR1 SGDLS, CDR2 YYNGEE. This CDR3 comprises 16 residues. CDR3 protein: CASSPLGTAPYNEQFF. CDR3 bases: TGTGCCAGCAGCCCCCTCGGGACAGCGCCGTACAATGAGCAGTTCTTC.

The chain uses TRBV5-6 and TRBJ1-3; weak D call: TRBD1 (6 bases). Germline assignment: CDR1 SGHDT and CDR2 YYEEEE. This CDR3 has 14 amino acids. Trimming removed 4 bases from V and 2 bases from J, with 10 bases in between. CDR3 sequence: CASSPRGPGNTIYF. CDR3 DNA: TGTGCCAGCAGCCCCCGGGGGCCTGGAAACACCATATATTTT.

The chain links TRBV9 to TRBJ2-7, with 8 bases aligning to TRBD2. This CDR3 is built from 15 residues. The trim removed 4 bases at V and 5 bases at J, leaving 11 bases unmatched. Germline V lookup: CDR1 SGDLS, CDR2 YYNGEE. CDR3 in amino acids: CASSRGGPESNEQYF. CDR3 coding DNA: TGTGCCAGCAGCCGGGGGGGGCCAGAGAGTAACGAGCAGTACTTC.

The chain joins TRBV5-1 to TRBJ1-5; possible D gene TRBD1, 5 bases. Between the trimmed V and J ends, which lost 5 bases and 5 bases, there was a span of 14 bases. Looked up from germline, CDR1 is SGHRS and CDR2 is YFSETQ. CDR3 length: 14 residues. CDR3 sequence reads: CASSRVGLDQPQHF. CDR3 in DNA: TGCGCCAGCAGTCGGGTGGGGCTCGATCAGCCCCAGCATTTT.

The V and J genes are TRBV19 and TRBJ2-2, with D perhaps given as TRBD1 or TRBD2 (6 bases each). The V end was cut by 3 bases, the J end by 2 bases, with 16 bases between. The length of the CDR3 is 17 residues. CDR1 and CDR2 from the germline V gene are LNHDA and SQIVND (reference sequence). Here the CDR3 DNA reads TGTGCCAGTAGTATTGGGCCATCGGGGGCCAACACCGGGGAGCTGTTTTTT. This codes for CASSIGPSGANTGELFF.